Following are 11 T cell receptor delta chains from one sample sequenced in a study of γδ T cells in repeated Plasmodium falciparum infection. TCRdb re-processed the multiplex PCR reads via CATT. The sample has roughly 90,000 delta-chain clones, over 1.1% seen once. Flow sorting of PBMC yielded separate Vgamma9/Vdelta2+ and Vdelta2-negative gammadelta T cell populations for bulk repertoire analysis. Sequences were obtained from gamma-delta T cells from blood. The source is a pool of human donors (malaria-infected and uninfected, not separated).

As for this clone: A read error likely explains why the TCRdb protein, taken from a much larger clone, differs from this DNA's translation at residue 12; the protein shown is translated from the DNA. V gene TRDV2 combines with J gene TRDJ3, with a weak D call TRDD3 (5 bases). TCRdb leaves out the J gene; it was filled in here by matching the DNA to germline. The CDR3 length is 19 residues. From germline, CDR1 is GEAIGNYY and CDR2 EKD. As DNA, the CDR3 is TGTGCCTGTGACACCAGGATGGGATTCAGCTCCCGGGACACCCGACAGATGTTTTTC. Translated: CACDTRMGFSSRDTRQMFF.

This clone was found a few times. TCRdb records a much larger clone's protein for this DNA, with a difference at residue 11 that likely arises from a read error; the protein given is the translation of the DNA. The V and J genes are TRDV1 and TRDJ1; 7 nucleotides align to TRDD3. TCRdb gives no J gene; it was assigned here by matching the DNA to germline. Unmatched junction bases numbered 10, after V lost 0 bases and J lost 6 bases. Per germline, CDR1 TSWWSYY and CDR2 QGS. CDR3 size: 16 residues. The CDR3 region has the DNA TGTGCTCTTGGGGAACTAGCACCCCTGGGGGGCTATAAACTCATCTTT. This sequence encodes CALGELAPLGGYKLIF.

Remarks on this clone: One base separates it from a far larger clone, so it is likely a read error. The same CDR3 also results from other DNA sequences found in this sample. The chain employs TRDV1 and TRDJ2; D might be TRDD2 (5 bases). TCRdb lists no J gene, so it was determined here by aligning the DNA to germline. Germline V CDR1 and CDR2: TSWWSYY, QGS. This CDR3 spans 19 amino acids. This CDR3 is CALGVPLRSGRGLTAQLFF. The CDR3 coding sequence is TGTGCTCTTGGGGTTCCTCTTCGAAGCGGTCGTGGCCTGACAGCGCAACTCTTCTTT.

This clone showed up just a few times. The protein held in TCRdb is that of a much larger clone and does not match this DNA's translation at residue 9, likely because of a read error; the protein shown is translated from the DNA. The chain links TRDV1 to TRDJ1; weak D call: TRDD3 (6 bases). Here the J gene was assigned by germline matching of the DNA, as TCRdb has none. Germline V gives CDR1 TSWWSYY, CDR2 QGS. The germline V and J ends were trimmed by 5 bases and 0 bases, with 37 bases remaining between them. The CDR3 is made up of 23 amino acids. The CDR3 loop reads CALGSCAPAPWDWGPPYTDKLIF. CDR3 nucleotides: TGTGCTCTTGGGTCCTGTGCTCCTGCTCCTTGGGATTGGGGGCCACCCTACACCGATAAACTCATCTTT.

This clone was counted a few times. The protein that TCRdb holds for this DNA derives from a much larger clone and differs from the translated DNA at residue 4, which likely indicates a read error; the protein shown here is translated from the DNA. No J gene was named, though the V gene is TRDV1; the listed D gene, TRDD3, was not tested against the DNA. CDR3 length equals 22 residues. Germline CDR1 and CDR2: TSWWSYY and QGS. CDR3 in DNA: TGTGCTCTTGAGGGACCGGGTCGGCCTTCCTACGCTCCTACTGGGGGATACGCGGGCCTCATCTTT. Amino acids: CALEGPGRPSYAPTGGYAGLIF.

This clone was counted a few times. A read error may explain this, as a much larger clone is one base away. The sample carries other DNA sequences with the same CDR3. The rearrangement joins TRDV3 to TRDJ1, with a possible D match to TRDD3 (6 bases). Germline V gene sequence: CDR1 TVYSNPD, CDR2 GDNSRS (reference sequence). The CDR3 has 19 amino acids. The V end was cut by 3 bases, the J end by 7 bases, with 36 bases between. The CDR3 sequence is CAFTLYDGGPIPVAAKLIF. CDR3 in DNA: TGTGCCTTCACTCTTTACGATGGGGGCCCTATCCCAGTAGCCGCTAAACTCATCTTT.

This clone was seen ten or more times. This is likely an artifact of a read error, given a far larger clone one base away. The sample contains more than one DNA sequence encoding this CDR3. The rearrangement joins TRDV1 to TRDJ1, with a tentative D call TRDD3 (6 bases). The J gene is absent in TCRdb and was assigned here via DNA matching to germline. Germline V gene data show CDR1 as TSWWSYY and CDR2 as QGS. CDR3 length: 21 residues. CDR3 residues: CALGELGLLLLTGRYTDKLIF. The CDR3, as DNA: TGCGCTCTTGGGGAACTGGGCCTCCTCCTTCTTACGGGGAGGTACACCGATAAACTCATCTTT.

This clone came up many times. V is TRDV1 and J is TRDJ1; a possible D gene is TRDD2 (6 bases). Here the J gene came from matching the DNA to germline, since TCRdb omits it. Germline values: CDR1 TSWWSYY, CDR2 QGS. The CDR3 runs 21 residues. Trimming left V 3 bases short and J 4 bases short, with 33 bases between. CDR3: CALGDNNAWVLRSGGRDKLIF. CDR3 in DNA: TGTGCTCTTGGGGACAACAACGCGTGGGTCCTACGTTCGGGGGGGCGCGATAAACTCATCTTT.

This clone was counted a few times. TCRdb's entry gives the protein of a much larger clone, which mismatches this DNA's translation at residue 3, likely from a read error; the protein reported here is translated from the DNA. The chain recombines TRDV2 with TRDJ1; 7 bases align to TRDD3. Germline CDR1 reads GEAIGNYY; CDR2 reads EKD. This CDR3 spans 16 amino acids. The CDR3 sequence is CARDYAGGYYTDKLIF. The CDR3 bases are TGTGCCCGTGACTACGCTGGGGGCTATTACACCGATAAACTCATCTTT.

Turning to this clone: This sequence is one base from a far larger clone and is likely a read error. This specimen includes other DNA sequences encoding the same CDR3. The V call is TRDV2, the J call TRDJ1, with 10 bases that match TRDD3. The J gene, not given by TCRdb, was assigned here from a germline match of the nucleotide sequence. There are 16 residues in the CDR3. Germline CDR1 GEAIGNYY, CDR2 EKD. DNA of the CDR3: TGCGCCTGTGACACCGTGGGGGATACCCCCACCGATAAACTCATCTTT. Translation: CACDTVGDTPTDKLIF.

As for this clone: The protein TCRdb gives is from a much larger clone and does not agree with this DNA's translation at residue 9, likely a read error; the protein shown here comes from the DNA. This chain joins TRDV2 and TRDJ1, with D unclear. CDR3 length equals 16 residues. Trimming shortened V by 0 bases and J by 1 base, and 14 bases separated the two germline ends. Germline V gene data show CDR1 as GEAIGNYY and CDR2 as EKD. The CDR3 DNA reads TGTGCCTGTGACACCATTCTGCGGGCGATCACCGATAAACTCATCTTT. Protein: CACDTILRAITDKLIF.